This TCR beta chain was documented in a study of shared clonotypes between healthy human individuals. Profiled with immunoSEQ multiplex PCR; TCRdb holds only in-frame clones, not every one. This sample has about 980,000 clones, with approximately 80% found just once. CDR1 is SGHRS and CDR2 is YFSETQ in the germline V gene. V was clipped by 3 bases and J by 5 bases; unmatched bases: 7. This CDR3 comprises 15 residues. The TCR originated in a man between 18 and 29 years old in good health. The chain is built from TRBV5-1 and TRBJ1-2, with 10 bases matching TRBD1. The specimen sequenced was memory CD4+ T cells sorted from blood. Subset here: CD45RA-negative fraction. CDR3: CASSSRQGAGYGYTF. The CDR3 DNA is TGCGCCAGCAGCTCTCGACAGGGGGCGGGGTATGGCTACACCTTC.